This TCR beta chain was captured by sequencing in a study of blood T cell repertoires in COVID-19. Study-wide context: Samples of COVID-19 (acute and convalescent) were obtained from the United States, Italy and Spain. PBMCs, B-cell-depleted T cells, or T cells were the source of the cDNA or gDNA that made up the material.

Libraries were prepared by immunoSEQ multiplex PCR; TCRdb keeps only in-frame clonotypes and omits some of them. The data show some 200,000 clones, roughly 80% seen once. Participant-reported clinical history was the basis for cohort assignment. The ends were cut back, 4 bases at V and 3 bases at J, with 13 bases in the middle. Germline V gene sequence: CDR1 SGHRS, CDR2 YFSETQ. The CDR3 contains 14 residues. The rearrangement uses TRBV5-1 and TRBJ1-1, with a possible D match to TRBD1 (6 bases). The sample consisted of PBMCs or T cells enriched from blood (not recorded which). The clonotype originates from a man aged 40-49 years who had recovered from COVID-19. CDR3 amino acids: CASSPGTTYTEAFF. The CDR3 bases are TGCGCCAGCAGCCCCGGGACAACTTACACTGAAGCTTTCTTT.